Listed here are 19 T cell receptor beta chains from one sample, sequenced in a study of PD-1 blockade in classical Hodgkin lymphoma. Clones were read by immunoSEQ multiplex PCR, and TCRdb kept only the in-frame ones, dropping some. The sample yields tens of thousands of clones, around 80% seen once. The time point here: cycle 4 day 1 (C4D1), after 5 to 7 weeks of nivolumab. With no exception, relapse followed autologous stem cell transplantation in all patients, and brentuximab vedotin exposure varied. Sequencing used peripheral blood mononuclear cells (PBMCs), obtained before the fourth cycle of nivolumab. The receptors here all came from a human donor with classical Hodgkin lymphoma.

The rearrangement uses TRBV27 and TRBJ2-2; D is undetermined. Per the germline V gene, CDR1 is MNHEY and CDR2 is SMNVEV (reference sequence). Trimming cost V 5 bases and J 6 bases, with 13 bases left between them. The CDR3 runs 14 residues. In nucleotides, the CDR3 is TGTGCCAGCAGTCCTGACTGGCTAGCCGGGGAGCTGTTTTTT. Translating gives CASSPDWLAGELFF.

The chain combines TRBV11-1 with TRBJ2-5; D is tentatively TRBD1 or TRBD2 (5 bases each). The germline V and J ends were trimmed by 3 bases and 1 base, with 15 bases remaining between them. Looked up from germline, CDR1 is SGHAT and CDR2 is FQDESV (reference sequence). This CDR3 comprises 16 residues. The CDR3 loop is CASSLRSGRVQETQYF. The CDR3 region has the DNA TGTGCCAGCAGCTTGCGATCGGGACGGGTCCAAGAGACCCAGTACTTC.

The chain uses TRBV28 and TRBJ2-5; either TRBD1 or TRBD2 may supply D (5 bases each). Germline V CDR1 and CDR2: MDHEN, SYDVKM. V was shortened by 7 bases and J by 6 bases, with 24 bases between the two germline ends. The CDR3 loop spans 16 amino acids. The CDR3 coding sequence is TGTGCCAGCATGCTACTAGTGGGGCAGGGCCTGAAGACCCAGTACTTC. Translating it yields CASMLLVGQGLKTQYF.

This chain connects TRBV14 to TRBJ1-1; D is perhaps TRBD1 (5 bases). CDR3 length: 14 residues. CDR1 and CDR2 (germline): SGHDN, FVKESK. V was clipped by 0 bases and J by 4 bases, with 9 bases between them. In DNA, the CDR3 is TGTGCCAGCAGCCAAGAGGTCAGGGTCACTGAAGCTTTCTTT. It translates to CASSQEVRVTEAFF.

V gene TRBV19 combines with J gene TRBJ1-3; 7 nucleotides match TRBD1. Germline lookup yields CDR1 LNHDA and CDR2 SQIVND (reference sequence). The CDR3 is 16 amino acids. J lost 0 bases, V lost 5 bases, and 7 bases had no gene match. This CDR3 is CASSALTGISGNTIYF. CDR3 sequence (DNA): TGTGCCAGTAGTGCCCTGACAGGGATCTCTGGAAACACCATATATTTT.

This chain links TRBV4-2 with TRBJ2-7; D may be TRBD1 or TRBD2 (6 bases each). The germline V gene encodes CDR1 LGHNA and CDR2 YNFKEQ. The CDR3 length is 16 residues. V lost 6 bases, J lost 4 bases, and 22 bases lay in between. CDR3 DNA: TGTGCCAGCAGGGCCCGGGGGCCTCGAGGGCCTTACGAGCAGTACTTC. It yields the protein CASRARGPRGPYEQYF.

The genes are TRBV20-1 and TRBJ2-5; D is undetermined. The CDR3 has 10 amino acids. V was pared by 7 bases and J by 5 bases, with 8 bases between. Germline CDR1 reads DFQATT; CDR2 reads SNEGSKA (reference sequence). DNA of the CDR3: TGCAGTGGGGGTTGGGAGACCCAGTACTTC. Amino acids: CSGGWETQYF.

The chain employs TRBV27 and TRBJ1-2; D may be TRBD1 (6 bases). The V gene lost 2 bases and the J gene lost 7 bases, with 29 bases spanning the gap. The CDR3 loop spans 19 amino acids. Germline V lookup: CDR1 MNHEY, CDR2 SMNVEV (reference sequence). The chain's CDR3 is CASSLKWGGHRQWEGGYTF. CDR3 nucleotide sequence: TGTGCCAGCAGTTTAAAGTGGGGGGGACATCGACAGTGGGAGGGTGGCTACACCTTC.

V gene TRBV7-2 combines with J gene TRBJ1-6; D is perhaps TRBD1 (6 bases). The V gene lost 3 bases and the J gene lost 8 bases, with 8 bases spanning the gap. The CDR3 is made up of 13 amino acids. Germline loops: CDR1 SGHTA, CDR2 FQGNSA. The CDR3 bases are TGTGCCAGCAGCTTGTACAGGGATTCACCCCTCCACTTT. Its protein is CASSLYRDSPLHF. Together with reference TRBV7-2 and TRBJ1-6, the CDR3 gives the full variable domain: GAGVSQSPSNKVTEKGKDVELRCDPISGHTALYWYRQSLGQGLEFLIYFQGNSAPDKSGLPSDRFSAERTGGSVSTLTIQRTQQEDSAVYLCASSLYRDSPLHFGNGTRLTVT.

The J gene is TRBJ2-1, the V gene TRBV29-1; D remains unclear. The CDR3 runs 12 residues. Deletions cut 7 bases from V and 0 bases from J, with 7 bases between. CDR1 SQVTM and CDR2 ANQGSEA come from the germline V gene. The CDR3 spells CSALGSYNEQFF. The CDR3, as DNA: TGCAGCGCTTTGGGCTCCTACAATGAGCAGTTCTTC.

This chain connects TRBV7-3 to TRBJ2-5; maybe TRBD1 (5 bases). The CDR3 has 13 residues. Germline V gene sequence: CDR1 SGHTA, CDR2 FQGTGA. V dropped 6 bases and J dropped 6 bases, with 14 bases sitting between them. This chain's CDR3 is CASRGVLGQTQYF. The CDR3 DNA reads TGTGCCAGCAGAGGGGTACTCGGACAGACCCAGTACTTC.

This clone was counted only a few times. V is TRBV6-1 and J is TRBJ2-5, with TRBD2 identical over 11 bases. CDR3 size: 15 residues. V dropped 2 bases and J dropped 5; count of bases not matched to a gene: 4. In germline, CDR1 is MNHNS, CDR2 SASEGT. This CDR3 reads CASSELAGGGETQYF. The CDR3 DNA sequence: TGTGCCAGCAGTGAACTAGCGGGGGGAGGGGAGACCCAGTACTTC.

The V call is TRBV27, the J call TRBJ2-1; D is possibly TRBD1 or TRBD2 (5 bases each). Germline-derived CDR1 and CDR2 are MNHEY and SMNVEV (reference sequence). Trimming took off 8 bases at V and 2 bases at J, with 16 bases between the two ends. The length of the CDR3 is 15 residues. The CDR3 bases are TGTGCCAGCGAATCCCGGGGACGGACCTACAATGAGCAGTTCTTC. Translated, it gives CASESRGRTYNEQFF.

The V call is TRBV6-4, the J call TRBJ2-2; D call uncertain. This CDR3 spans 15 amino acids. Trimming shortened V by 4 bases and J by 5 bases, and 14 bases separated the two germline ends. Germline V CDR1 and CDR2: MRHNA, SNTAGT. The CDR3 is CASSGSPEGTGELFF. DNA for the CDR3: TGTGCCAGCAGTGGAAGCCCTGAAGGGACCGGGGAGCTGTTTTTT.

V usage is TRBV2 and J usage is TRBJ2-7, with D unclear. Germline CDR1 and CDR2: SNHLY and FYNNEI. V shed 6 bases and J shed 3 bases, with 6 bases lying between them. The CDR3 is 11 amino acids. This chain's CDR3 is CASRWDYEQYF. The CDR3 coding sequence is TGTGCCAGCAGATGGGACTACGAGCAGTACTTC.

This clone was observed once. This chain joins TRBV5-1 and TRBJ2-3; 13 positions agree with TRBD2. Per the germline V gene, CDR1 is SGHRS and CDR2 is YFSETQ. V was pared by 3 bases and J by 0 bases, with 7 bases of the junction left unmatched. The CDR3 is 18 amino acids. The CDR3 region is CASSSWTSGGVSTDTQYF. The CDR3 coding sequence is TGCGCCAGCAGCTCGTGGACTAGCGGGGGCGTTAGCACAGATACGCAGTATTTT.

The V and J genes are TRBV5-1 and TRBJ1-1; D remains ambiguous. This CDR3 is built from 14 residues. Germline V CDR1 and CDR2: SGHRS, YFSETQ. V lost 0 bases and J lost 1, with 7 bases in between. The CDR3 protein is CASSLATANTEAFF. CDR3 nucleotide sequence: TGCGCCAGCAGCTTGGCCACGGCGAACACTGAAGCTTTCTTT.

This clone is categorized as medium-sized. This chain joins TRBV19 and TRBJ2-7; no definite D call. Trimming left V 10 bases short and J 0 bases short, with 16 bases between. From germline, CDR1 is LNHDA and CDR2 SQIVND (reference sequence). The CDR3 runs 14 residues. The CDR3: CATDMTQSSYEQYF. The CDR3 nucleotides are TGTGCCACTGACATGACTCAAAGCTCCTACGAGCAGTACTTC.

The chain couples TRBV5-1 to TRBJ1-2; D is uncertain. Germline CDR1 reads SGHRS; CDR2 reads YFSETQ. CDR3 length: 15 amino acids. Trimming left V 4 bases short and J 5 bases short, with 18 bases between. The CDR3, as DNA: TGCGCCAGCAGCGCGACGACGGGTACTAGATATGGCTACACCTTC. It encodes CASSATTGTRYGYTF. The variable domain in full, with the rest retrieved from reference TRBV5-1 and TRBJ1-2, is KAGVTQTPRYLIKTRGQQVTLSCSPISGHRSVSWYQQTPGQGLQFLFEYFSETQRNKGNFPGRFSGRQFSNSRSEMNVSTLELGDSALYLCASSATTGTRYGYTFGSGTRLTVV.